This T cell receptor (beta chain) is drawn from a study of T cells after posttransplantation cyclophosphamide. Study-level points and caveats: Recipient CMV seropositivity and CMV reactivation strongly tracked TRB clonality. Tissue-infiltrating T cells from skin or gut overlapped little with blood T cells.

The data were produced by immunoSEQ multiplex PCR, yet TCRdb's version contains in-frame clones alone and is incomplete. The data contain tens of thousands of clones, just over 85% of them singletons. This CDR3 has 13 amino acids. CDR1 and CDR2 from the germline V gene are SGHTA and FQGNSA. V shed 3 bases, J shed 8 bases, and the junction held 5 bases outside the gene matches. The table lists this clone with a few counts. No antigen is known for it. The chain combines TRBV7-2 with TRBJ2-7; 9 bases agree with TRBD2. The origin of this receptor is a man between 25 and 39 years old with a blood cancer, CMV-positive, and with a related stem cell donor. Sequences were obtained from PBMCs. In nucleotides, the CDR3 is TGTGCCAGCAGCTTTAGCGGGAGTCGCAAGCAGTACTTC. As protein: CASSFSGSRKQYF.